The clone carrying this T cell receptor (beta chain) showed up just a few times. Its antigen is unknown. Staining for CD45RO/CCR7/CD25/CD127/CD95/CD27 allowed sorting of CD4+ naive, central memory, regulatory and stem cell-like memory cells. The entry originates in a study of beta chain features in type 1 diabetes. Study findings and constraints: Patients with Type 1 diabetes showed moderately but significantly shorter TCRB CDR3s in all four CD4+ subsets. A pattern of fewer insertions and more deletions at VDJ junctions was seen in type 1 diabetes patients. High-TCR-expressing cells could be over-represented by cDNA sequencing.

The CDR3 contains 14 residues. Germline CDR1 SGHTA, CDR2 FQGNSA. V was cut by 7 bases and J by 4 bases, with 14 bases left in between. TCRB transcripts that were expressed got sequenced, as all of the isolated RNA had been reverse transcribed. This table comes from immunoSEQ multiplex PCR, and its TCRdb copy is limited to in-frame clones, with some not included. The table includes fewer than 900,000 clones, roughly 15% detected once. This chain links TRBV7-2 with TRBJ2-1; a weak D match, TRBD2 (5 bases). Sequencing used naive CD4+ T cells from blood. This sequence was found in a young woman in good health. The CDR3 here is CASISQRPYNEQFF. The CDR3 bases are TGTGCCAGCATTAGCCAGCGGCCGTACAATGAGCAGTTCTTC. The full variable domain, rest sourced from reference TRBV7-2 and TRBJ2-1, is GAGVSQSPSNKVTEKGKDVELRCDPISGHTALYWYRQSLGQGLEFLIYFQGNSAPDKSGLPSDRFSAERTGGSVSTLTIQRTQQEDSAVYLCASISQRPYNEQFFGPGTRLTVL.